This T cell receptor beta chain is drawn from a study of T cells after yellow fever vaccination. Study-level points and caveats: Post-booster repertoires contained most primary-vaccination clones again (96% CD4, around 88% CD8).

TCRdb re-analysed the 5' RACE reads in MiXCR, keeping a single row per CDR3 protein. The sample holds 250,000 to 300,000 distinct CDR3 sequences; about 5.2% are singletons and the top ten take more than 3%. Only a few counts were recorded for this clonotype. Antigen: not known. Trimming removed 5 bases at V and 4 bases at J, with 10 bases between. The germline V gene encodes CDR1 SGHDT and CDR2 YYEEEE. This CDR3 is built from 14 residues. The chain carries TRBV5-6 and TRBJ1-6, with a weak D call TRBD1 (6 bases). The receptor was isolated from a man in his late teens or twenties who received the YFV17D yellow fever vaccine. The sequences come from CD4+ T cells sorted from PBMCs, collected on the day of the yellow fever booster vaccination. This CDR3 reads CASRSTGYNSPLHF. The CDR3 region has the DNA TGTGCCAGCAGATCCACAGGGTATAATTCACCCCTCCACTTT.